Listed below are T cell receptor beta chains from one sample, sequenced in a study of tumor and adjacent non-tumor tissue in lung cancer. TCRdb processed the multiplex PCR reads anew with MiXCR; each CDR3 protein has one entry. The sample carries under 95,000 distinct CDR3 sequences, less than 80% recorded once. Material for sequencing was lung tumor tissue. The receptors stem from a man aged 55 to 70 with non-small cell lung cancer. The CDR3 runs from the conserved cysteine through the conserved F or W. The D gene is left open where the match is weak. Not all rows give a size; the values are once, few, many and, for expanded clones, a class.

J gene | clone size | D gene | V gene | CDR3 protein | CDR3 DNA
TRBJ1-1 | many | . | TRBV4-1 | CASSPRVNTEAFF | TGCGCCAGCAGCCCAAGGGTGAACACTGAAGCTTTCTTT
TRBJ2-3 | . | . | TRBV29-1 | CSGRSTDTQYF | TGCAGCGGAAGAAGCACAGATACGCAGTATTTT
TRBJ2-6 | . | . | TRBV12-3/TRBV12-4 | CASSPGTSVSRVNILTF | TGTGCCAGCAGTCCTGGGACTTCTGTCTCTCGAGTCAACATCCTGACTTTC
TRBJ1-1 | once | . | TRBV5-6 | CASSYHQGYNDAFF | TGTGCCAGTAGCTACCACCAGGGGTACAATGACGCTTTCTTT
TRBJ2-5 | many | TRBD2 | TRBV7-9 | CASSLRGLAGGLYQETQYF | TGTGCCAGCAGCTTGCGGGGACTAGCGGGGGGCCTGTACCAAGAGACCCAGTACTTC
TRBJ2-5 | few | . | TRBV9 | CASSVRPSRETQYF | TGTGCCAGCAGCGTTCGCCCGTCACGGGAGACCCAGTACTTC
TRBJ2-3 | . | . | TRBV6-1 | CASGEWQGVTDTQYF | TGTGCCAGCGGTGAATGGCAGGGAGTCACAGATACGCAGTATTTT
TRBJ2-1 | few | . | TRBV11-1 | CASSSTSGSTYSEQFF | TGCGCCAGCAGCTCGACTAGTGGGAGTACCTACAGTGAGCAGTTCTTC
TRBJ2-1 | many | TRBD2 | TRBV28 | CASRILGREGHNEQFF | TGTGCCAGCAGGATCCTCGGGCGGGAGGGACACAATGAGCAGTTCTTC
TRBJ2-1 | . | . | TRBV11-2 | CASSLVGRLPYRAEQFF | TGTGCCAGCAGCTTAGTGGGGCGACTGCCTTACCGAGCGGAGCAGTTCTTC
TRBJ2-2 | . | . | TRBV5-5 | CASSYGMGRTGELFF | TGTGCCAGCAGCTATGGCATGGGGCGCACCGGGGAGCTGTTTTTT
TRBJ2-7 | once | TRBD1 | TRBV7-2 | CTSRDTGGYEQYF | TGTACCAGCAGGGATACAGGGGGCTACGAGCAGTACTTC
TRBJ2-7 | many | TRBD2 | TRBV12-3/TRBV12-4 | CASSLGLAGGTAYEQYF | TGTGCCAGCAGCCTAGGACTAGCGGGGGGAACAGCCTACGAGCAGTACTTC
TRBJ2-6 | . | TRBD1 | TRBV12-3/TRBV12-4 | CVTPEQGSGANVLTF | TGTGTCACTCCGGAACAGGGGTCTGGGGCCAACGTCCTGACTTTC
TRBJ2-5 | many | TRBD2 | TRBV6-5 | CASRYRTTSGGETQYF | TGTGCCAGCAGATATCGTACGACTAGCGGGGGAGAGACCCAGTACTTC
TRBJ1-5 | few | TRBD1 | TRBV28 | CASDTGGQPQHF | TGTGCCAGCGACACAGGGGGGCAGCCCCAGCATTTT
TRBJ2-1 | . | . | TRBV14 | CCSSSNINNEQFF | TGTTGCAGCAGCTCCAACATAAACAATGAGCAGTTCTTC
TRBJ2-7 | many | . | TRBV20-1 | CSARTGDYPFHGEQYF | TGCAGTGCTAGGACAGGAGACTATCCCTTTCATGGGGAGCAGTACTTC
TRBJ1-1 | large | . | TRBV6-5 | CASSYQVNTEAFF | TGTGCCAGCAGTTATCAGGTGAACACTGAAGCTTTCTTT
TRBJ2-3 | once | TRBD2 | TRBV11-2 | CASSLVAIAGVADTQYF | TGTGCCAGCAGCTTAGTGGCTATAGCGGGAGTGGCAGATACGCAGTATTTT
TRBJ2-7 | . | . | TRBV6-6 | CATGSRQAHEQYF | TGTGCCACCGGTTCTAGACAGGCGCACGAGCAGTACTTC
TRBJ2-1 | . | TRBD2 | TRBV5-1 | CARSIWDGGIDEQFF | TGCGCCAGAAGCATATGGGACGGGGGGATAGACGAGCAGTTCTTC
TRBJ2-2 | . | TRBD1 | TRBV11-3 | CASCPGTGSTGELLF | TGTGCCAGCTGCCCCGGGACAGGGAGCACCGGGGAACTGCTTTTT
TRBJ2-1 | . | . | TRBV7-9 | CASSLEGGLWPDHEQFF | TGTGCCAGCAGCTTAGAGGGGGGCTTGTGGCCGGACCATGAGCAGTTCTTC
TRBJ2-1 | . | . | TRBV5-4 | CASSSPWVAYNEQFF | TGTGCCAGCAGCTCACCTTGGGTAGCCTACAATGAGCAGTTCTTC
TRBJ2-7 | once | . | TRBV12-3/TRBV12-4 | CASSLWADGGGRYF | TGTGCCAGCAGTTTATGGGCGGACGGAGGCGGGCGGTACTTC
TRBJ2-1 | . | TRBD2 | TRBV15 | CATSRDMTSWTEQFF | TGCGCCACCAGCAGAGACATGACTAGCTGGACTGAGCAGTTCTTC
TRBJ2-5 | . | . | TRBV15 | CATSGGSSGQETQYF | TGTGCCACCAGCGGAGGCAGCAGCGGCCAAGAGACCCAGTACTTC
TRBJ2-2 | . | TRBD2 | TRBV6-2/TRBV6-3 | CASSLRIAGDTGELFF | TGTGCCAGCAGTCTCCGTATAGCGGGGGACACCGGGGAGCTGTTTTTT
TRBJ2-7 | few | . | TRBV28 | CASSKSGVGAYEQYF | TGTGCCAGCAGCAAATCCGGGGTAGGGGCCTACGAGCAGTACTTC
TRBJ2-4 | . | TRBD2 | TRBV4-2 | CASSQVQASGSLAKDIQYF | TGTGCCAGCAGCCAGGTGCAGGCTAGCGGATCGTTAGCCAAAGACATTCAGTACTTC
TRBJ2-4 | . | . | TRBV12-3/TRBV12-4 | CASSTLGGQRENIQYF | TGTGCCAGCAGTACCCTGGGGGGACAAAGAGAAAACATTCAGTACTTC
TRBJ2-3 | . | . | TRBV6-6 | CASSYGKDSFYTETLYF | TGTGCCAGCAGTTACGGGAAGGACAGTTTCTACACAGAAACGCTGTATTTT
TRBJ2-5 | . | . | TRBV6-1 | CASGEETQYF | TGTGCCAGCGGTGAAGAGACCCAGTACTTT
TRBJ1-1 | . | . | TRBV6-2/TRBV6-3 | CASSPGTTSTEAFF | TGTGCCAGCAGCCCAGGAACCACGTCCACTGAAGCTTTCTTT
TRBJ2-7 | . | TRBD2 | TRBV6-2/TRBV6-3 | CASISGRVSEQYF | TGTGCCTCCATTAGCGGGAGGGTGAGCGAGCAGTACTTC
TRBJ2-4 | once | TRBD2 | TRBV20-1 | CSARTSGGLDIEYF | TGCAGTGCCAGGACTAGCGGGGGTCTTGACATTGAGTACTTC
TRBJ1-2 | many | . | TRBV6-6 | CASSYSQGAAPGYTF | TGTGCCAGCAGTTACTCGCAGGGAGCGGCGCCGGGCTACACCTTC
TRBJ2-7 | . | . | TRBV13 | CATSLLGDTSYEQYF | TGTGCCACCAGTTTATTAGGGGACACCTCCTACGAGCAGTATTTC
TRBJ1-1 | . | . | TRBV29-1 | CSVTLRQNTETFF | TGCAGCGTAACCTTGAGACAGAACACTGAAACTTTCTTT
TRBJ2-6 | few | . | TRBV6-1 | CASSRLGISGANVPTF | TGTGCCAGCAGCCGACTGGGGATCTCTGGGGCCAACGTCCCGACTTTC
TRBJ1-1 | . | . | TRBV12-3/TRBV12-4 | CVSSLGGRGKAFF | TGTGTCAGCAGTCTCGGAGGCAGGGGCAAAGCTTTCTTT
TRBJ1-2 | . | TRBD1 | TRBV12-3/TRBV12-4 | CGSSFRGTGAGYTF | TGTGGCAGTAGTTTCCGAGGGACAGGGGCTGGCTACACCTTC
TRBJ2-1 | few | TRBD2 | TRBV10-3 | CAIKGLAYNEQFF | TGTGCCATCAAGGGACTAGCATACAATGAGCAGTTCTTC
TRBJ2-7 | . | . | TRBV5-6 | CASSWGPGTGSYEQYF | TGTGCCAGCAGCTGGGGCCCAGGTACGGGGAGCTACGAGCAGTACTTC
TRBJ2-5 | . | TRBD1 | TRBV11-1 | CASSSGQGQGTQHF | TGTGCCAGCAGCTCCGGACAGGGCCAAGGGACACAGCACTTC
TRBJ2-3 | many | . | TRBV20-1 | CSARVLTPGLSTDTQYF | TGCAGTGCTAGAGTGTTGACACCGGGACTTTCCACAGATACGCAGTATTTT
TRBJ2-2 | few | TRBD2 | TRBV20-1 | CSARPGGPNTGELFF | TGCAGTGCTCGTCCGGGGGGACCGAACACCGGGGAGCTGTTTTTT
TRBJ1-1 | . | . | TRBV6-6 | CASTLHSNTEAYF | TGTGCCAGTACTCTTCACAGTAACACTGAAGCTTACTTT
TRBJ2-7 | . | TRBD2 | TRBV5-4 | CASSPEGLAGAPYVQYF | TGCGCCAGCAGCCCGGAGGGACTAGCGGGAGCACCCTACGTGCAGTACTTC
TRBJ1-1 | . | . | TRBV11-2 | CASSLDRLRGTEDFF | TGTGCTAGCAGCTTAGATAGACTGAGGGGCACTGAAGATTTCTTT
TRBJ2-4 | . | . | TRBV24-1 | CVTSGSGTAKYIQYF | TGTGTCACCAGTGGCAGCGGAACGGCCAAATACATTCAGTACTTC
TRBJ2-3 | . | . | TRBV15 | CATSRDLVTDTQYF | TGTGCCACCAGCAGAGATCTAGTCACAGATACGCAGTATTTT
TRBJ2-3 | few | . | TRBV7-3 | CASSPMSGMPLYF | TGTGCCAGCAGCCCTATGAGTGGGATGCCTCTGTATTTT
TRBJ1-1 | many | . | TRBV12-3/TRBV12-4 | CASSRSSSEAFF | TGTGCCAGCAGCCGCAGCTCCAGTGAAGCTTTCTTT
TRBJ2-6 | many | TRBD2 | TRBV11-2 | CASSPTSGGGASGANVLTF | TGTGCCAGCAGCCCTACATCGGGAGGGGGAGCCTCTGGGGCCAACGTCCTGACTTTC
TRBJ2-1 | . | . | TRBV4-2 | CAGSQVGGRYNEQFF | TGTGCAGGCAGCCAAGTGGGGGGGCGCTACAATGAGCAGTTCTTC
TRBJ2-5 | . | . | TRBV6-1 | CASRDTGRTETQYF | TGTGCCAGTAGGGATACCGGGAGAACGGAGACCCAGTACTTC
TRBJ1-5 | few | . | TRBV19 | CASSIYTGMSNQPQHF | TGTGCCAGTAGTATCTATACAGGGATGAGCAATCAGCCCCAGCATTTT